Listed below are T cell receptor beta chains from one sample, sequenced in a study of T cell changes during pregnancy in multiple sclerosis. Generated by immunoSEQ multiplex PCR, the TCRdb table keeps only in-frame clones and is missing some. The data contain about 39,000 clones, roughly 90% of them singletons. Source: CD8+ T cells from peripheral blood mononuclear cells, taken before pregnancy. The receptors come from a female donor with multiple sclerosis, enrolled in a pregnancy study. Each CDR3 is given with its conserved first and last residue. D genes are given only for firm matches. The size field is filled for only some rows; it gives once, few, many or a size class.

TRBV6-5,TRBJ2-5,-,-,TGTGCCAGCAGTTACTCGTATAGCACCCGCATGGAGACCCAGTACTTC,CASSYSYSTRMETQYF
TRBV27,TRBJ1-2,once,TRBD1,TGTGCCAGCAGTTTGACAGGGGGCGCCTTCTATGGCTACACCTTC,CASSLTGGAFYGYTF
TRBV6-8,TRBJ2-3,-,TRBD2,TGTGCCAGCAGGGAACCAGGGAAGACTAGCGGCAGCACAGATACGCAGTATTTT,CASREPGKTSGSTDTQYF
TRBV2,TRBJ2-2,-,-,TGTGCCAGCAGCCCACGGGGGGCGCCGAACACCGGGGAGCTGTTTTTT,CASSPRGAPNTGELFF
TRBV11-2,TRBJ1-3,-,-,TGTGCCAGCACCCAGACCACAGACTCTGGAAACACCATATATTTT,CASTQTTDSGNTIYF
TRBV4-2,TRBJ2-6,-,TRBD1,TGTGCCAGCAGCGCAAGACAGGGGTCTGGGGCCAACGTCCTGACTTTC,CASSARQGSGANVLTF
TRBV7-8,TRBJ1-6,once,TRBD1,TGTGCCAGCAGCCCTGGGGGGCGGGACAGGGTTTCACCCCTCCACTTT,CASSPGGRDRVSPLHF
TRBV4-2,TRBJ2-3,-,-,TGTGCCAGCAGCCAAGATGTAGGGTGGGGGCGAGAAACAGATACGCAGTATTTT,CASSQDVGWGRETDTQYF
TRBV4-1,TRBJ1-1,-,TRBD1,TGCGCCAGCAGCCCCCGGGACAGTTCGGCGAACACTGAAGCTTTCTTT,CASSPRDSSANTEAFF
TRBV10-3,TRBJ1-2,-,-,TGTGCCATCAGTGAGTCTGTGGCGGAAGCTAACTATGGCTACACCTTC,CAISESVAEANYGYTF
TRBV29-1,TRBJ1-2,-,TRBD1,TGCAGCGGCTCCGGGACAGCTGAGTATGGCTACACCTTC,CSGSGTAEYGYTF
TRBV9,TRBJ1-5,once,-,TGTGCCAGCAGCCCCCGGCCCACAGATCAGCCCCAGCATTTT,CASSPRPTDQPQHF
TRBV7-9,TRBJ1-2,-,TRBD1,TGTGCCAGCAGCTCAAGACAGGGAGAATATGGCTACACCTTC,CASSSRQGEYGYTF
TRBV5-5,TRBJ1-3,few,TRBD1,TGTGCCAGCAGCGGACAGGGGGCCTCTGGAAACACCATATATTTT,CASSGQGASGNTIYF
TRBV5-1,TRBJ2-1,once,-,TGCGCCACCAGAACGGGATTCGACAATGAGCAGTTCTTC,CATRTGFDNEQFF
TRBV28,TRBJ2-7,-,TRBD2,TGTGCCAGCAGTCAAATAGCGGGATTCCCCTACGAGCAGTACTTC,CASSQIAGFPYEQYF
TRBV7-9,TRBJ2-1,-,TRBD1,TGTGCCAGCAGCTTCAAGGACAGGGGTAATGAGCAGTTCTTC,CASSFKDRGNEQFF
TRBV19,TRBJ1-2,-,TRBD1,TGTGCCAGTACCCCCGGGACAGGGGATGGCTACACCTTC,CASTPGTGDGYTF
TRBV6-4,TRBJ2-3,-,-,TGTGCCAGCAGTGGTGGGGGGGCCACGGACACGCAGTATTTT,CASSGGGATDTQYF
TRBV6-1,TRBJ1-1,few,-,TGTGCCAGCAGTGAGAAGGGAGGAGCCGGGACGGACGGTTTCTTT,CASSEKGGAGTDGFF
TRBV9,TRBJ2-7,-,TRBD1,TGTGCCAGCAGCGCCGGGACAGGGTTTGACGAGCAGTACTTC,CASSAGTGFDEQYF
TRBV19,TRBJ1-2,-,-,TGTGCCAGTAGTATAGATCCGACAAGGCGGAGGAGCTACACCTTC,CASSIDPTRRRSYTF
TRBV15,TRBJ2-1,-,-,TGTGCCACCTGCCTAACGGGGGGCCATGAGCAGTTCTTC,CATCLTGGHEQFF
TRBV10-3,TRBJ2-1,-,TRBD2,TGTGCCATCAGCCCTAGCGGGAGTATTTATGAGCAGTTCTTC,CAISPSGSIYEQFF
TRBV4-1,TRBJ2-7,-,TRBD2,TGCGCCAGCAGCCAAGAGTTGGCGGGGGCCTACGAGCAGTACTTC,CASSQELAGAYEQYF
TRBV6-5,TRBJ1-1,-,-,TGTGCCAGCAGTTTGGGGCTATCGAACACTGAAGCTTTCTTT,CASSLGLSNTEAFF
TRBV4-1,TRBJ2-7,-,-,TGCGCCAGCAGCCAAGATAGACTTTCCTACGAGCAGTACTTC,CASSQDRLSYEQYF
TRBV7-9,TRBJ1-6,-,-,TGTGCCAGCAGCGGGGAGGGTAGAAGTAATTCACCCCTCCACTTT,CASSGEGRSNSPLHF
TRBV6-5,TRBJ2-7,-,-,TGTGCCAGCAGTTACTCCTACCGGGACAAGGCCTACGAGCAGTACTTC,CASSYSYRDKAYEQYF
TRBV7-9,TRBJ1-1,-,-,TGTGCCAGCAACGCGGGAAGGGCTGAAGCTTTCTTT,CASNAGRAEAFF
TRBV19,TRBJ2-3,-,-,TGTGCCAGTAGTATAGCCCGGGACTTCTCCCTCTGCACAGATACGCAGTATTTT,CASSIARDFSLCTDTQYF
TRBV10-3,TRBJ1-1,-,-,TGTGCCATCAGTGAGCCAGACTTGAACACTGAAGCTTTCTTT,CAISEPDLNTEAFF
TRBV5-1,TRBJ1-3,-,-,TGCGCCAGCTGTTGCCCGGGTACGGGAGCCTCTGGAAACACCATATATTTT,CASCCPGTGASGNTIYF
TRBV5-1,TRBJ2-7,once,TRBD1,TGCGCCAGCAGCAAGAACGACAGGGGCTACGAGCAGTACTTC,CASSKNDRGYEQYF
TRBV6-5,TRBJ2-7,-,TRBD2,TGTGCCAGCAGTTTGGAACCGGGACTAGCTCCCTACGAGCAGTACTTC,CASSLEPGLAPYEQYF
TRBV19,TRBJ1-2,-,TRBD1,TGTGCCAGTAGACGGACAGGCGGGGAAGGCTACACCTTC,CASRRTGGEGYTF
TRBV7-8,TRBJ2-1,-,-,TGTGCCAGCAGCTTAATCGCGCCCAATGAGCAGTTCTTC,CASSLIAPNEQFF
TRBV28,TRBJ2-7,-,-,TGTGCCAGCAAGTGGGGCGGAACCTACGAGCAGTACTTC,CASKWGGTYEQYF
TRBV9,TRBJ2-1,-,TRBD2,TGTGCCAGCAGCGTAGGCGGGGGTAGGAATGAGCAGTTCTTC,CASSVGGGRNEQFF
TRBV11-2,TRBJ2-2,-,-,TGTGCCAGCAGCTTAGGGCCCGGGGAGCTGTTTTTT,CASSLGPGELFF
TRBV27,TRBJ2-1,-,TRBD2,TGTGCCAGCAGTTTAGGGGCTAGCGGGTATGAGCAGTTCTTC,CASSLGASGYEQFF
TRBV7-9,TRBJ1-5,few,-,TGTGCCAGCAGCTTAGACGGGGGGGACGAAAATCAGCCCCAGCATTTT,CASSLDGGDENQPQHF
TRBV11-3,TRBJ1-2,-,-,TGTGCCAGCAGCTGCCCGGGAATCGGCTATGGCTACACCTTC,CASSCPGIGYGYTF
TRBV13,TRBJ2-1,-,-,TGTGCCAGCAGCCTATCATCTAGTTCTTCCTACAATGAGCAGTTCTTC,CASSLSSSSSYNEQFF
TRBV4-1,TRBJ2-2,-,TRBD2,TGCGCCAGCAGCATCGGACTAGCGGGCACCGGGGAGCTGTTTTTT,CASSIGLAGTGELFF
TRBV25-1,TRBJ2-1,-,-,TGTGCCAGCAGTAACTCGGGATCTAATGAGCAGTTCTTC,CASSNSGSNEQFF
TRBV7-9,TRBJ2-5,-,-,TGTGCCAGCAGCTCCGATCGGGCCCAGTACTTC,CASSSDRAQYF
TRBV29-1,TRBJ1-2,-,TRBD1,TGCAGCGCCGTAGGGACAGGGGCTAACTATGGCTACACCTTC,CSAVGTGANYGYTF
TRBV9,TRBJ2-7,-,-,TGTGCCAGCAGCGGCGGAGCCTCCTACGAGCAGTACTTC,CASSGGASYEQYF
TRBV18,TRBJ1-1,-,TRBD1,TGTGCCAGCTCACCATCTCTCGGGACAGAGAACACTGAAGCTTTCTTT,CASSPSLGTENTEAFF
TRBV6-5,TRBJ2-1,-,-,TGTGCCAGCAGTTATCGAGTGTACAATGAGCAGTTCTTC,CASSYRVYNEQFF
TRBV27,TRBJ2-3,-,TRBD1,TGTGCCAGCACTCACAGGGGTCCTAGCACAGATACGCAGTATTTT,CASTHRGPSTDTQYF
TRBV30,TRBJ2-1,many,-,TGTGCCTGTCGGAGCTCCTACAATGAGCAGTTCTTC,CACRSSYNEQFF
TRBV10-3,TRBJ2-6,-,TRBD1,TGTGCCATCAGTGGGGCCGGGACAGGGGGCAGCTCTGGGGCCAACGTCCTGACTTTC,CAISGAGTGGSSGANVLTF
TRBV7-2,TRBJ2-5,-,TRBD2,TGTGCCAGCAGCGATTCGGGGGGGCAAGAGACCCAGTACTTC,CASSDSGGQETQYF
TRBV15,TRBJ2-3,-,-,TGTGCCACCAGCGAAGGGGGAAGCACAGATACGCAGTATTTT,CATSEGGSTDTQYF